This TCR beta chain is from a study of identical twins listed by TCRdb under 2016. Looking at the study overall: To test whether fetal clonotypes persist, the study used deep sequencing on TCR alpha and beta repertoires from monozygotic twins, unrelated adults of various ages, and cord blood. To rule out contamination, replicate twin experiments were performed at different times with different library preparation protocols. What the work shows at the level of the full study, not this receptor alone: Out-of-frame TCR alpha sequences shared between twins showed an excess of low generation-probability sequences compared with coincidental sharing between unrelated individuals. Conclusions relied on cross-sectional statistical analysis, since the same donors could not be followed over many years. In monozygotic twins, out-of-frame TCR alpha sharing was systematically underestimated by recombination models, although the models agreed with sharing between unrelated individuals. A weaker excess of twin sharing was found in beta out-of-frame sequences because the signal-to-noise ratio was lowered by fewer shared sequences. Invariant T cells such as MAIT and iNKT could partly confound zero-insertion analyses, although diverse VJ usage argued against such confounding for most clonotypes. Abundant cord blood beta clonotypes carried fewer insertions; young adult naive repertoires showed a weaker similar trend, while memory repertoires showed none.

Note on this clonotype: Which antigen it targets is not known. Base qualities were left out, and no much larger clone turns up one base away.

Per the germline V gene (reference sequence), MNHEY is the CDR1 and SMNVEV is the CDR2. V is pared back by 2 bases and J by 6 bases, with 13 bases lying between the germline termini. There are 14 amino acids in the CDR3, from cysteine to phenylalanine inclusive. The sequence is cut down to CDR3 DNA, 42 bases in frame from base 1. All donors were healthy Caucasians. The library was generated by 5' RACE. Sequencing relied on an Illumina HiSeq 2000. Template switching added a universal primer binding site, and the final cDNA carried a unique molecular identifier that allowed TCR cDNA molecules to be counted accurately. Specific primers in the conserved constant-segment region were used to synthesize first-strand cDNA for TCR alpha and beta chains. Each cDNA library was double barcoded, with a SMART-Mk sample barcode plus Illumina barcodes, to control for contamination. TruSeq adapter sequences along with Illumina sample barcodes were introduced in two successive PCR steps. Sequencing of the TCR alpha and beta cDNA libraries was done on the Illumina HiSeq platform using custom primers. On the authors' methods: Unique molecular identifiers were extracted from raw reads with MiGEC, and CDR3 positions were determined with MiXCR. Recombination models were inferred per individual with the repgenHMM and IGoR tools using an EM algorithm. The analysis of shared clonotypes was done with the tcR package in R, with sharing normalized by the product of cloneset sizes. To study raw recombination free of thymic and clonal selection effects, out-of-frame nonproductive sequences were analyzed. TCRdb's own reprocessing of the public reads used fastp at Q25 and MiXCR and kept productive beta chains. When rows share a CDR3 protein, they turn into one entry using the most common DNA and genes. The V and J calls here are based on TCRdb, not the publication. For this sample there are roughly 1.6 million distinct CDR3 sequences; less than 40% appear just once. The ten biggest clones cover under 0.35% of the sample.

The specimen was cord blood. This receptor chain uses TRBV27 and TRBJ1-2; TRBD1 might be the D gene, on 5 matching bases. The sequence came from a newborn girl in good health. The CDR3 amino acid sequence is: CASSLGGAGDGYTF. The bases read TGTGCCAGCAGTTTAGGAGGGGCCGGGGATGGCTACACCTTC.